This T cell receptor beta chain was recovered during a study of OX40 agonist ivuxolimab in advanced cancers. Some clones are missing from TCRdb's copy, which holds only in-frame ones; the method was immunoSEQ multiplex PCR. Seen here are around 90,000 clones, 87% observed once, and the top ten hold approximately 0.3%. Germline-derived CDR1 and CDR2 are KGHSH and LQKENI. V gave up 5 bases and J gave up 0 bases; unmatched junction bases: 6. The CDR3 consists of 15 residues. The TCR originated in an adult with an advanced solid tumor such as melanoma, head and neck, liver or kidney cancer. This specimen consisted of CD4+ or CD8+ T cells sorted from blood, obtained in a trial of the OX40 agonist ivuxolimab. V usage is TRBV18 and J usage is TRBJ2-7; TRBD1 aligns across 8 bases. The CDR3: CASSATTGGSYEQYF. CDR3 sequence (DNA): TGTGCCAGCTCAGCAACCACAGGGGGCTCCTACGAGCAGTACTTC.